This record looks at one TCR beta chain sequence and its context. Authors' analysis steps: From reference gene primer amplification, estimates of nucleated cell counts were derived. The protocol was immunoSEQ multiplex PCR, while the TCRdb copy is restricted to in-frame clones and leaves out a portion. V and J calls and clone size are as listed in that table; D and trimming were resolved from the DNA. The table lists roughly 68,000 clones, roughly 85% of them singletons. This record belongs to a study of blood T cell repertoires in COVID-19. Across the whole study: The origin of the acute and convalescent COVID-19 samples was the United States, Italy and Spain. The cDNA or gDNA used as material had been derived from T cells, B-cell-depleted T cells, or PBMCs.

V lost 4 bases and J lost 3, with 16 bases in between. Germline V lookup: CDR1 MGHRA, CDR2 YSYEKL. The CDR3 is 15 amino acids. The origin of this receptor is a man between 50 and 59 years old with acute or convalescent COVID-19. The sample taken for sequencing was peripheral blood. The chain employs TRBV4-1 and TRBJ2-7, with D maybe TRBD2 (6 bases). The CDR3, as DNA: TGCGCCAGCAGCCTCCTCCTGCGGGGAGACTACGAGCAGTACTTC. This encodes CASSLLLRGDYEQYF.